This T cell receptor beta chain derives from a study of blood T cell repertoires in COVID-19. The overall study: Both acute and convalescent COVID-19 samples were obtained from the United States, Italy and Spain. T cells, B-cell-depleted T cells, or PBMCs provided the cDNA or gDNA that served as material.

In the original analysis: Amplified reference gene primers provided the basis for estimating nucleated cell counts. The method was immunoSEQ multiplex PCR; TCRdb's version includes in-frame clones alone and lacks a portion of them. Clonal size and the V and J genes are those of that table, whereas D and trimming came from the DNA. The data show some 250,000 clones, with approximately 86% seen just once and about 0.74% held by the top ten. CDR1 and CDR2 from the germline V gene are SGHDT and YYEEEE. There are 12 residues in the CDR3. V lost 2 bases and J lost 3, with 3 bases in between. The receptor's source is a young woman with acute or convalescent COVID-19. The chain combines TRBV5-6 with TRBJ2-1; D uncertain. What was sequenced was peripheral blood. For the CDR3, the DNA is TGTGCCAGCAGCTTTCGCTACAATGAGCAGTTCTTC. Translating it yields CASSFRYNEQFF. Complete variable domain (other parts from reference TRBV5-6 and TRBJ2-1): DAGVTQSPTHLIKTRGQQVTLRCSPKSGHDTVSWYQQALGQGPQFIFQYYEEEERQRGNFPDRFSGHQFPNYSSELNVNALLLGDSALYLCASSFRYNEQFFGPGTRLTVL.